A selection of T cell receptor beta chains follows, all from one sample in a study of blood T cell repertoires in COVID-19. Clones were sequenced by immunoSEQ multiplex PCR, and TCRdb holds only the in-frame ones, with some missing. The sample contains around 480,000 clones, about nine tenths of which appear only once. The sample taken for sequencing was peripheral blood. These receptors all come from a woman in her forties or fifties with COVID-19, enrolled during active disease. Both conserved end residues are part of each CDR3. A D gene is named only where the DNA matches it firmly. A clone size is listed for some rows: how often the clone was seen (once, few, many), or a class if it is expanded.

cdr3_aa: CASSPWTEGRRSYNEQFF
cdr3_nt: TGTGCCAGCAGCCCATGGACAGAGGGGCGACGCTCCTACAATGAGCAGTTCTTC
d_call: NA
v_call: TRBV7-6
clone_size: NA
j_call: TRBJ2-1

cdr3_aa: CASSPGLGPISAQYF
cdr3_nt: TGTGCCAGCAGCCCCGGACTAGGCCCGATCAGTGCGCAGTATTTT
d_call: TRBD2
v_call: TRBV5-4
clone_size: NA
j_call: TRBJ2-3

cdr3_aa: CASSQSGEFIRAFF
cdr3_nt: TGTGCCAGCAGCCAATCCGGGGAGTTTATTCGGGCTTTCTTT
d_call: NA
v_call: TRBV3-1/TRBV3-2
clone_size: NA
j_call: TRBJ1-1

cdr3_aa: CASNREGRTDTQYF
cdr3_nt: TGTGCCAGCAACCGGGAGGGCCGCACAGATACGCAGTATTTT
d_call: TRBD2
v_call: TRBV7-2
clone_size: NA
j_call: TRBJ2-3

cdr3_aa: CASSPDRLWDILYGYTF
cdr3_nt: TGTGCCAGTAGCCCAGACCGACTTTGGGACATCCTCTATGGCTACACCTTC
d_call: NA
v_call: TRBV19
clone_size: few
j_call: TRBJ1-2

cdr3_aa: CASSPSGTGHNSPLHF
cdr3_nt: TGTGCCAGCAGCCCTTCCGGGACAGGGCATAATTCACCCCTCCACTTT
d_call: TRBD1
v_call: TRBV3-1/TRBV3-2
clone_size: NA
j_call: TRBJ1-6

cdr3_aa: CASSLSGNTEAFF
cdr3_nt: TGTGCCAGCAGCTTATCCGGGAACACTGAAGCTTTCTTT
d_call: NA
v_call: TRBV7-3
clone_size: few
j_call: TRBJ1-1

cdr3_aa: CAWDQGGQPQHF
cdr3_nt: TGTGCCTGGGACCAAGGGGGCCAGCCCCAGCATTTT
d_call: TRBD1
v_call: TRBV30
clone_size: once
j_call: TRBJ1-5

cdr3_aa: CASSGDGGYGYTF
cdr3_nt: TGTGCCAGTAGTGGAGACGGAGGATATGGCTACACCTTC
d_call: NA
v_call: TRBV19
clone_size: NA
j_call: TRBJ1-2

cdr3_aa: CASSLVSGTGSGTEAFF
cdr3_nt: TGTGCCAGCAGCTTAGTCTCCGGGACAGGGAGCGGCACTGAAGCTTTCTTT
d_call: TRBD1
v_call: TRBV7-3
clone_size: NA
j_call: TRBJ1-1

cdr3_aa: CATGTVNYGYTF
cdr3_nt: TGTGCCACGGGGACTGTTAACTATGGCTACACCTTC
d_call: NA
v_call: TRBV6-5
clone_size: NA
j_call: TRBJ1-2

cdr3_aa: CSVGTSGADEQFF
cdr3_nt: TGCAGCGTCGGGACTAGCGGGGCGGATGAGCAGTTCTTC
d_call: TRBD2
v_call: TRBV29-1
clone_size: NA
j_call: TRBJ2-1

cdr3_aa: CAWSRQGANEQYF
cdr3_nt: TGTGCCTGGAGCCGACAGGGGGCGAACGAGCAGTACTTC
d_call: TRBD1
v_call: TRBV30
clone_size: NA
j_call: TRBJ2-7

cdr3_aa: CASSPGTPNTGELFF
cdr3_nt: TGTGCCAGCTCACCTGGGACACCGAACACCGGGGAGCTGTTTTTT
d_call: NA
v_call: TRBV18
clone_size: NA
j_call: TRBJ2-2

cdr3_aa: CASSQEKVRTSGGRSSYEQYF
cdr3_nt: TGCGCCAGCAGCCAAGAGAAAGTTAGGACTAGCGGGGGGCGTAGCTCCTACGAGCAGTACTTC
d_call: TRBD2
v_call: TRBV4-1
clone_size: NA
j_call: TRBJ2-7

cdr3_aa: CASSWGQGAYYGYTF
cdr3_nt: TGTGCCAGCAGTTGGGGACAGGGGGCGTACTATGGCTACACCTTC
d_call: TRBD1
v_call: TRBV6-5
clone_size: NA
j_call: TRBJ1-2

cdr3_aa: CASSQEDRTTDTQYF
cdr3_nt: TGCGCCAGCAGCCAAGAGGACAGGACCACAGATACGCAGTATTTT
d_call: TRBD1
v_call: TRBV4-1
clone_size: NA
j_call: TRBJ2-3

cdr3_aa: CASVYNLAEAGELFF
cdr3_nt: TGTGCCAGCGTCTATAATCTAGCAGAGGCCGGGGAGCTGTTTTTT
d_call: NA
v_call: TRBV7-2
clone_size: once
j_call: TRBJ2-2

cdr3_aa: CASSPGSSGGLREQYF
cdr3_nt: TGTGCCAGCAGCCCAGGATCTAGCGGGGGCCTTCGCGAGCAGTACTTC
d_call: TRBD2
v_call: TRBV7-2
clone_size: NA
j_call: TRBJ2-7

cdr3_aa: CATLGAENTEAFF
cdr3_nt: TGTGCCACCCTAGGGGCAGAGAACACTGAAGCTTTCTTT
d_call: NA
v_call: TRBV6-5
clone_size: NA
j_call: TRBJ1-1

cdr3_aa: CASSSGTQYF
cdr3_nt: TGTGCCAGCAGTTCAGGGACGCAGTATTTT
d_call: NA
v_call: TRBV12-3/TRBV12-4
clone_size: once
j_call: TRBJ2-3

cdr3_aa: CASSLERGGGYTF
cdr3_nt: TGTGCCAGCAGCTTGGAGCGGGGTGGTGGCTACACCTTC
d_call: NA
v_call: TRBV13
clone_size: NA
j_call: TRBJ1-2

cdr3_aa: CASSPGPTNTGELFF
cdr3_nt: TGTGCCAGCTCACCAGGGCCGACGAACACCGGGGAGCTGTTTTTT
d_call: NA
v_call: TRBV18
clone_size: NA
j_call: TRBJ2-2

cdr3_aa: CASSDDRGSDYEQYF
cdr3_nt: TGTGCCAGCAGCGACGACAGGGGAAGCGACTACGAGCAGTACTTC
d_call: TRBD1
v_call: TRBV11-2
clone_size: NA
j_call: TRBJ2-7

cdr3_aa: CASSFSTRSNEQFF
cdr3_nt: TGTGCCAGCAGCTTCTCGACTAGAAGCAATGAGCAGTTCTTC
d_call: NA
v_call: TRBV7-8
clone_size: NA
j_call: TRBJ2-1

cdr3_aa: CATKVWVLAGEAYEQYF
cdr3_nt: TGTGCCACCAAGGTATGGGTTTTAGCGGGGGAGGCCTACGAGCAGTACTTC
d_call: TRBD2
v_call: TRBV2
clone_size: NA
j_call: TRBJ2-7

cdr3_aa: CASSPGGLNTEAFF
cdr3_nt: TGTGCCAGCAGCCCGGGGGGTTTGAACACTGAAGCTTTCTTT
d_call: NA
v_call: TRBV5-6
clone_size: NA
j_call: TRBJ1-1

cdr3_aa: CASSIRTGSRSNTEAFF
cdr3_nt: TGTGCCAGTAGTATTCGGACAGGTTCACGATCGAACACTGAAGCTTTCTTT
d_call: TRBD1
v_call: TRBV19
clone_size: NA
j_call: TRBJ1-1

cdr3_aa: CASRGRGADTEAFF
cdr3_nt: TGTGCCAGCAGGGGTCGGGGGGCTGACACTGAAGCTTTCTTT
d_call: NA
v_call: TRBV6-5
clone_size: NA
j_call: TRBJ1-1

cdr3_aa: CASSSGGSTEAFF
cdr3_nt: TGCGCCAGCAGCTCCGGGGGGAGCACTGAAGCTTTCTTT
d_call: NA
v_call: TRBV5-1
clone_size: few
j_call: TRBJ1-1

cdr3_aa: CASSPETSGGADTQYF
cdr3_nt: TGTGCCAGCTCACCAGAGACTAGCGGGGGTGCGGATACGCAGTATTTT
d_call: TRBD2
v_call: TRBV18
clone_size: NA
j_call: TRBJ2-3

cdr3_aa: CASSYRETQYF
cdr3_nt: TGTGCCAGCAGCTACAGAGAGACCCAGTACTTC
d_call: NA
v_call: TRBV5-6
clone_size: NA
j_call: TRBJ2-5

cdr3_aa: CASSLLGTDVGYTF
cdr3_nt: TGTGCCAGCAGCTTATTGGGGACAGACGTAGGCTACACCTTC
d_call: TRBD1
v_call: TRBV7-8
clone_size: NA
j_call: TRBJ1-2